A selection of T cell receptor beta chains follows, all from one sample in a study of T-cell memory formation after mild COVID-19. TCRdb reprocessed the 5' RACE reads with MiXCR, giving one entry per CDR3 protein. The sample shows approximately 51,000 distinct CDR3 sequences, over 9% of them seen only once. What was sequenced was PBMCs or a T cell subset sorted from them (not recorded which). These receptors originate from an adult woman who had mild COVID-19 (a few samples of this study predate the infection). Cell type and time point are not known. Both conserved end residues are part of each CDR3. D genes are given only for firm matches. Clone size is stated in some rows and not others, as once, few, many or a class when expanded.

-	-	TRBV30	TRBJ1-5	TGTGCCTGGAGTGGGGGACTCTATCAGCCCCAGCATTTT	CAWSGGLYQPQHF
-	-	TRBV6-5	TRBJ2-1	TGTGCCAGCAGTGACGGAACCGGGTACAATGAGCAGTTCTTC	CASSDGTGYNEQFF
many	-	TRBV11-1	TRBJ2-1	TGTGCCAGCAGCTCTACCACAGGGAGTGCCTACAATGAGCAGTTCTTC	CASSSTTGSAYNEQFF
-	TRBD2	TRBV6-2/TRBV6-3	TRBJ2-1	TGTGCCAGCAGTTGGGGGACTAGCGGGAGCCGTAGGAATGAGCAGTTCTTC	CASSWGTSGSRRNEQFF
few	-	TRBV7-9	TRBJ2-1	TGTGCCAGCAGCGTAGCCACCGGGACGTACAATGAGCAGTTCTTC	CASSVATGTYNEQFF
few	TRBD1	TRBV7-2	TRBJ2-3	TGTGCCAGCAGCTCCTTCGGGGGGACAGGGAAAGATACGCAGTATTTT	CASSSFGGTGKDTQYF
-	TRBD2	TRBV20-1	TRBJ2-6	TGCAGTGCTAGCCAGGGACTAGCGGGTCACTCTGGGGCCAACGTCCTGACTTTC	CSASQGLAGHSGANVLTF
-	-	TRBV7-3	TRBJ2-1	TGTGCCAGCAGCTTGAGCCCCGACTACAATGAGCAGTTCTTC	CASSLSPDYNEQFF
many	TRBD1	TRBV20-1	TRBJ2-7	TGCAGTGCTAGAGCAAAAATCCCCCGGGACAGGGGTGACGAGCAGTACTTC	CSARAKIPRDRGDEQYF
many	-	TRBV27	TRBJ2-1	TGTGCCAGCAGTTTAGAGAAGTGGGGCCATTTCTTC	CASSLEKWGHFF
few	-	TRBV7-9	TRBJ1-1	TGTGCCAGCAGCTTAGCGGCAGGGTTGGCTGAAGCTTTCTTT	CASSLAAGLAEAFF
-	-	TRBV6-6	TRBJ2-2	TGTGCCAGCAGTTTCGCCGGGGAGCTGTTTTTT	CASSFAGELFF
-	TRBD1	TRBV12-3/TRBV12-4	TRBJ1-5	TGTGCCAGCAGTTGGGACAGGGATCAGCCCCAGCATTTT	CASSWDRDQPQHF
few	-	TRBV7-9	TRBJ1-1	TGTGCCAGCAGCTTGAACCTCAGGGAGAACACTGAAGCTTTCTTT	CASSLNLRENTEAFF
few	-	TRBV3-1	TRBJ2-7	TGTGCCAGCAGCCAGGGGATGGCCGAGCAGTACTTC	CASSQGMAEQYF
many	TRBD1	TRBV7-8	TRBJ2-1	TGTGCCAGCAGCTTAGAAGCAGGGGGCCCATACAATGAGCAGTTCTTC	CASSLEAGGPYNEQFF
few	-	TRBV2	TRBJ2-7	TGTGCCAGCAGTGGGGGCCAGCAGCTCTCCTACGAGCAGTACTTC	CASSGGQQLSYEQYF
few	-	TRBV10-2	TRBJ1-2	TGCGCCAGCAGTGAGTCGATAGGGGCTGGCTACACCTTC	CASSESIGAGYTF
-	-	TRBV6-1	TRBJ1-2	TGTGCCAGCAGTGAAGCGTTCAGGGACCCCTATGGCTACACCTTC	CASSEAFRDPYGYTF
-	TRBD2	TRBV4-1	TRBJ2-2	TGCGCCAGCAGCCAAGATCCGCCCTTCGGCCGGGGGGGATTAAACACCGGGGAGCTGTTTTTT	CASSQDPPFGRGGLNTGELFF
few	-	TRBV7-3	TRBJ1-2	TGTGCCAGCAGCCCAGGTCAGACTTCCAGGACGAGTGGCTACACCTTC	CASSPGQTSRTSGYTF
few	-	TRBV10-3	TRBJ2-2	TGTGCCATCAGTGTAAGGGAGAACACCGGGGAGCTGTTTTTT	CAISVRENTGELFF
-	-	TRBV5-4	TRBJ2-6	TGTGCCAGGCTTATAGGCTCTGGGGCCAACGTCCTGACTTTC	CARLIGSGANVLTF
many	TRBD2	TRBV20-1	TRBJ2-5	TGCAGTGCTAGAGGGTGGGAGACTAGCGGGGGTGAGACCCAGTACTTC	CSARGWETSGGETQYF
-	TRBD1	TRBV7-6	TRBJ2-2	TGTGCCAGCAGCTTAGCGTGGAGGGACAGGGGTGTCGGGGAGCTGTTTTTT	CASSLAWRDRGVGELFF
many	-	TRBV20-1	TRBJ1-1	TGCAGTGCTAGAGAGGACAGACATGAAGCTTTCTTT	CSAREDRHEAFF
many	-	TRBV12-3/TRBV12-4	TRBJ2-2	TGTGCCAGCAGCCCGGGCGGCGCCGGGGAGCTGTTTTTT	CASSPGGAGELFF
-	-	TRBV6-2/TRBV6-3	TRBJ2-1	TGTGCCAGCAGTTACGTGGGACACCAGTACAATGAGCAGTTCTTC	CASSYVGHQYNEQFF
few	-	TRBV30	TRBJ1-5	TGTGCCTGGAGTCCAGCCGAGGACGGAGAGCCCCAGCATTTT	CAWSPAEDGEPQHF
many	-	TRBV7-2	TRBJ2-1	TGTGCCAGCAGCTCAGTAGGTCAAGCGTATGAGCAGTTCTTC	CASSSVGQAYEQFF